Below are 9 T cell receptor beta chains sequenced from a single sample in a study of shared clonotypes between healthy human individuals. Terminally differentiated effector memory CD45RA+ cells were excluded by CCR7 positive selection of CD45RO-negative cells. Repertoires were generated with immunoSEQ multiplex PCR, while TCRdb's copy carries only in-frame clones and drops some. The table records roughly 850,000 clones, around 96% of them present only once. The sequenced sample consisted of naive CD8+ T cells sorted from blood. These TCRs come from a man aged 25 to 45 in good health.

The rearrangement uses TRBV7-2 and TRBJ2-7; TRBD1 matches 8 bases. The V segment lost 4 bases and the J segment 5 bases; nucleotides outside the gene matches: 7. This CDR3 is built from 14 residues. Looked up from germline, CDR1 is SGHTA and CDR2 is FQGNSA. The CDR3 region has the DNA TGTGCCAGCAGCTGGACAGGGCCCCTCGACGAGCAGTACTTC. It translates to CASSWTGPLDEQYF.

The V call is TRBV4-1, the J call TRBJ2-7; 8 bases map to TRBD1. The V gene's germline CDR1 is MGHRA and CDR2 YSYEKL. With V trimmed by 4 bases and J by 2 bases, 10 bases remained unmatched. CDR3 length equals 16 residues. Written as DNA, the CDR3 is TGCGCCAGCAGCCGGCAGGGGGCCTCTCCCGCCTACGAGCAGTACTTC. This translates into CASSRQGASPAYEQYF.

The rearrangement uses TRBV6-1 and TRBJ1-1; 7 bases agree with TRBD1. The CDR3 is 12 residues long. CDR1 and CDR2 (germline): MNHNS, SASEGT. J gave up 4 bases and V 10 bases, and 6 bases lay outside the gene matches. DNA of the CDR3: TGTGCCACGTACAGGGGATTCACTGAAGCTTTCTTT. Translated, it gives CATYRGFTEAFF.

This chain joins TRBV28 and TRBJ2-7; D might be TRBD1 or TRBD2, each matching 6 bases. Trimming stripped 3 bases from V and 5 bases from J, with 17 bases between. CDR3 length: 15 amino acids. Germline lookup yields CDR1 MDHEN and CDR2 SYDVKM. In DNA, the CDR3 is TGTGCCAGCAGTTTCGCCGGGGGCATCATCCACGAGCAGTACTTC. This encodes CASSFAGGIIHEQYF.

The chain has TRBV27 and TRBJ2-7; D call uncertain. The CDR3 totals 13 residues. CDR1 and CDR2 from the germline V gene are MNHEY and SMNVEV (reference sequence). The ends were cut back, 2 bases at V and 5 bases at J, with 10 bases in the middle. The CDR3 loop reads CASSLSRVNEQYF. CDR3 in DNA: TGTGCCAGCAGTTTAAGTCGTGTGAACGAGCAGTACTTC.

J is TRBJ2-1 and V is TRBV28; TRBD2 might be the D (6 bases). The V and J ends lost 5 bases and 3 bases respectively, with 14 bases between them. Germline CDR1 and CDR2: MDHEN and SYDVKM. CDR3 length: 15 residues. The CDR3 DNA reads as TGTGCCAGCAGTCTCTCCCTAGCGAACTACAATGAGCAGTTCTTC. It specifies CASSLSLANYNEQFF.

The chain carries TRBV10-3 and TRBJ1-1; D is possibly TRBD1 (5 bases). The CDR3 runs 14 residues. V shed 3 bases and J shed 3 bases, with 11 bases lying between them. Looked up from germline, CDR1 is ENHRY and CDR2 is SYGVKD. The chain's CDR3 is CAISDEGVDTEAFF. Here the CDR3 DNA reads TGTGCCATCAGTGATGAAGGGGTTGACACTGAAGCTTTCTTT.

V usage is TRBV9 and J usage is TRBJ2-7; TRBD2 agrees at 8 bases. CDR1 and CDR2 (germline): SGDLS, YYNGEE. The CDR3 sequence is 15 residues long. V gave up 0 bases and J gave up 6 bases; unmatched junction bases: 8. The CDR3 DNA sequence: TGTGCCAGCAGCGTAGAAGGGACTAGTTTCGGCGAGCAGTACTTC. This encodes CASSVEGTSFGEQYF. Full variable domain (missing parts from reference TRBV9 and TRBJ2-7): DSGVTQTPKHLITATGQRVTLRCSPRSGDLSVYWYQQSLDQGLQFLIQYYNGEERAKGNILERFSAQQFPDLHSELNLSSLELGDSALYFCASSVEGTSFGEQYFGPGTRLTVT.

The rearrangement joins TRBV5-1 to TRBJ2-7; tentative D call: TRBD2 (6 bases). CDR3 length: 11 amino acids. The V end was cut by 0 bases, the J end by 12 bases, with 10 bases between. Germline V gene data show CDR1 as SGHRS and CDR2 as YFSETQ. CDR3 in DNA: TGCGCCAGCAGCTTGGGGGACTGCGGGTACTTC. Protein: CASSLGDCGYF.